Shown below are 27 T cell receptor beta chains from a single sample sequenced in a study of T cell responses to AZD1222 COVID-19 vaccine. Produced via immunoSEQ multiplex PCR; TCRdb's table is partial and in-frame only. The profile shows 200,000 or so clones, approximately 92% of them singletons. The sequenced sample was peripheral blood, obtained on day 0 of AZD1222 vaccination. The receptors were gathered from an adult in good health.

CDR3 in DNA: TGTGCCACCAGCAGAGATTTGCGCAGGGGGATGAACACTGAAGCTTTCTTT. Translating it yields CATSRDLRRGMNTEAFF. The J gene is TRBJ1-1, the V gene TRBV15; 7 nucleotides line up with TRBD1. The V gene's germline CDR1 is LNHNV and CDR2 YYDKDF (reference sequence). The J segment lost 0 bases and the V segment lost 0 bases, leaving 7 bases of the junction unmatched. The CDR3 is 17 amino acids.

This chain uses TRBV7-9 with TRBJ2-5, with 10 nucleotides matching TRBD2. The CDR3 has 14 residues. V shed 2 bases, J shed 5 bases, and the junction held 2 bases outside the gene matches. CDR1 and CDR2 from the germline V gene are SEHNR and FQNEAQ (reference sequence). The CDR3 here is CASSLPGLAETQYF. CDR3 nucleotide sequence: TGTGCCAGCAGCTTACCGGGACTAGCGGAGACCCAGTACTTC. Full variable domain (rest looked up from reference TRBV7-9 and TRBJ2-5): DTGVSQNPRHKITKRGQNVTFRCDPISEHNRLYWYRQTLGQGPEFLTYFQNEAQLEKSRLLSDRFSAERPKGSFSTLEIQRTEQGDSAMYLCASSLPGLAETQYFGPGTRLLVL.

Only one count was recorded for this clone. The chain is built from TRBV7-2 and TRBJ2-1, with 12 bases matching TRBD2. V lost 3 bases, J lost 9 bases, and 9 bases stayed unmatched. CDR1 SGHTA and CDR2 FQGNSA come from the germline V gene. The CDR3 covers 16 residues. The CDR3 DNA follows: TGTGCCAGCAGCTTTGAGGGCCTAGCGGGAGGGCGTGAGCAGTTCTTC. Translated: CASSFEGLAGGREQFF.

The chain links TRBV28 to TRBJ1-1, with D possibly being TRBD1 (5 bases). V was cut by 2 bases and J by 8 bases, with 18 bases left in between. The CDR3 has 15 residues. The germline gives CDR1 MDHEN, CDR2 SYDVKM. This CDR3 reads CASSLVGLGTVEAFF. Written as DNA, the CDR3 is TGTGCCAGCAGTTTAGTGGGCCTAGGGACGGTGGAAGCTTTCTTT.

V is TRBV7-2 and J is TRBJ1-5; D is undetermined. Germline lookup yields CDR1 SGHTA and CDR2 FQGNSA. V lost 0 bases, J lost 6 bases, and 6 bases lay in between. The CDR3 runs 13 residues. The CDR3 sequence is CASSLAWGQPQHF. CDR3 bases: TGTGCCAGCAGCTTAGCTTGGGGTCAGCCCCAGCATTTT.

V gene TRBV5-4 combines with J gene TRBJ2-3; D gene ambiguous. This CDR3 comprises 14 residues. Trimming cost V 5 bases and J 0 bases, with 10 bases left between them. The germline V gene has CDR1 SGHNT and CDR2 YYREEE (reference sequence). In DNA form, the CDR3 reads TGTGCCAGCAGTGAAAATCCTAGCACAGATACGCAGTATTTT. This gives the protein CASSENPSTDTQYF.

This sequence joins TRBV2 and TRBJ2-2; possibly TRBD2 for D (5 bases). CDR1 SNHLY and CDR2 FYNNEI come from the germline V gene. The V end lost 1 base, the J end lost 5 bases, and 14 bases lay between the germline ends. The CDR3 length is 16 residues. This CDR3 reads CASSEGVGGKTGELFF. The CDR3 nucleotides read TGTGCCAGCAGTGAAGGGGTAGGAGGAAAAACCGGGGAGCTGTTTTTT.

In its sample, this clone was seen a few times. The chain employs TRBV19 and TRBJ1-5; TRBD1 agrees at 7 bases. Germline CDR1 LNHDA, CDR2 SQIVND (reference sequence). This CDR3 has 17 amino acids. V trimming: 0 bases; J trimming: 5 bases; junction bases outside the gene matches: 10. CDR3: CASSIEDRDREYQPQHF. CDR3 nucleotide sequence: TGTGCCAGTAGTATAGAAGATAGGGACAGAGAGTATCAGCCCCAGCATTTT.

The rearrangement uses TRBV15 and TRBJ2-5; the D call may be TRBD1 or TRBD2 (5 bases each). Germline CDR1 and CDR2: LNHNV and YYDKDF (reference sequence). Trimming removed 0 bases from V and 4 bases from J, with 12 bases in between. This CDR3 is built from 15 residues. The CDR3 region is CATSRDPGPGETQYF. CDR3 DNA sequence: TGTGCCACCAGCAGAGACCCGGGGCCGGGAGAGACCCAGTACTTC.

V is TRBV7-9 and J is TRBJ1-6; maybe TRBD1 (5 bases). Per the germline V gene, CDR1 is SEHNR and CDR2 is FQNEAQ (reference sequence). V was shortened by 7 bases and J by 10 bases, with 23 bases between the two germline ends. CDR3 length: 16 residues. CDR3 DNA sequence: TGTGCCAGCACCTCTAGCTATCAGGGCCTGGGATCACCCCTCCACTTT. This codes for CASTSSYQGLGSPLHF.

The rearrangement joins TRBV6-2 or TRBV6-3 to TRBJ1-4; maybe TRBD1 (5 bases). Trimming removed 2 bases from V and 8 bases from J, with 9 bases in between. Germline CDR1 is MNHEY and CDR2 is SVGEGT. The CDR3 spans 13 residues. The CDR3 coding sequence is TGTGCCAGCAGTTACCGGGGGGAAGAAAAACTGTTTTTT. Its translation is CASSYRGEEKLFF.

V and J are TRBV10-1 and TRBJ2-1, with 7 bases aligning to TRBD2. J was trimmed by 2 bases and V by 2 bases; bases with no gene match: 6. This CDR3 comprises 16 residues. Germline CDR1 WNHNN, CDR2 SYGVQD (reference sequence). CDR3 sequence (DNA): TGCGCCAGCAGTGAGGGGCTAGCGGAGACCTACAATGAGCAGTTCTTC. Amino acid sequence: CASSEGLAETYNEQFF.

The chain joins TRBV28 to TRBJ1-5, with TRBD1 matching 7 bases. Losses at the gene ends were 6 bases for V and 1 base for J; bases not matched to a gene: 6. This CDR3 has 15 residues. Germline V gene lookup returns CDR1 MDHEN and CDR2 SYDVKM. The CDR3 sequence: CASRWSRGSNQPQHF. CDR3 nucleotide sequence: TGTGCCAGCAGGTGGAGCAGGGGGAGCAATCAGCCCCAGCATTTT.

This chain connects TRBV4-1 to TRBJ2-7; 7 bases are a match to TRBD1. The CDR3 is 14 residues long. The junction had 3 bases not matched to a gene; V was cut back by 0 bases and J by 4 bases. Germline CDR1 reads MGHRA; CDR2 reads YSYEKL. The chain's CDR3 is CASSQDSQGYEQYV. The CDR3 DNA sequence: TGCGCCAGCAGCCAAGATTCACAGGGGTACGAGCAGTACGTC.

This clone is a singleton in its sample. The chain uses TRBV28 and TRBJ1-4, with a tentative D call TRBD1 (5 bases). The ends were cut back, 6 bases at V and 7 bases at J, with 21 bases in the middle. CDR1 MDHEN and CDR2 SYDVKM come from the germline V gene. The CDR3 runs 16 residues. In nucleotides, the CDR3 is TGTGCCAGCAGCCCCCGACAGCTTCGGATGCGTGAAAAACTGTTTTTT. Its translation: CASSPRQLRMREKLFF.

The chain employs TRBV18 and TRBJ1-1; 7 bases match TRBD1. This CDR3 region has 16 residues. CDR1 is KGHSH, CDR2 LQKENI, per germline. J was trimmed by 1 base and V by 5 bases; bases with no gene match: 10. The CDR3 reads CASSAPGGGGNTEAFF. The CDR3 DNA reads TGTGCCAGCTCAGCGCCAGGGGGTGGCGGGAACACTGAAGCTTTCTTT.

This chain links TRBV11-3 with TRBJ1-1; D not resolved. CDR3 length: 13 amino acids. Germline lookup yields CDR1 SGHNT and CDR2 YENEEA. The V and J ends lost 2 bases and 1 base respectively, with 5 bases between them. The CDR3 sequence is CASSLSENTEAFF. CDR3 in DNA: TGTGCCAGCAGCTTATCCGAGAACACTGAAGCTTTCTTT.

The chain has TRBV5-1 and TRBJ1-1, with D possibly TRBD1 on 6 matching bases. The CDR3 runs 14 residues. Trimming removed 4 bases from V and 5 bases from J, with 15 bases in between. Germline values: CDR1 SGHRS, CDR2 YFSETQ. The DNA of the CDR3 is TGCGCCAGCAGCACCACGGGGGCGGAGACTGAAGCTTTCTTT. Its translation is CASSTTGAETEAFF.

V usage is TRBV6-5 and J usage is TRBJ1-5; tentative D call: TRBD1 (5 bases). Per germline, CDR1 MNHEY and CDR2 SVGAGI. V gave up 8 bases and J gave up 2 bases, with 16 bases separating them. This CDR3 is built from 15 residues. CDR3 sequence: CASDFGGMGNQPQHF. The CDR3 DNA is TGTGCCAGCGACTTCGGGGGAATGGGCAATCAGCCCCAGCATTTT.

V is TRBV5-6 and J is TRBJ1-2; 7 bases line up with TRBD1. The CDR3 spans 16 residues. In germline, CDR1 is SGHDT, CDR2 YYEEEE. The V segment lost 4 bases and the J segment 2 bases; nucleotides outside the gene matches: 11. CDR3 sequence: CASSPNWGQHNYGYTF. The CDR3 nucleotides are TGTGCCAGCAGCCCCAATTGGGGACAGCACAACTATGGCTACACCTTC.

This sequence joins TRBV4-1 and TRBJ2-4; 10 positions match TRBD1. CDR1 and CDR2 (germline): MGHRA, YSYEKL. CDR3 size: 17 residues. The ends lost 5 bases at V and 0 bases at J; junction bases unmatched: 7. The CDR3 DNA is TGCGCCAGCAGCTACCGAGACAGGGGGCTAGCCAAAAACATTCAGTACTTC. This codes for CASSYRDRGLAKNIQYF.

The CDR3 bases are TGTGCCAGCAGCGTAGCGACAGGGGGCTCTCCGAACACCGGGGAGCTGTTTTTT. It is translated as CASSVATGGSPNTGELFF. The rearrangement joins TRBV9 to TRBJ2-2; 10 bases line up with TRBD1. Unmatched junction bases numbered 5, after V lost 0 bases and J lost 0 bases. The germline CDR1 and CDR2 sequences are SGDLS and YYNGEE. CDR3 length equals 18 residues.

In its sample, this clone was seen once. This sequence joins TRBV4-2 and TRBJ2-3; 11 positions agree with TRBD2. The CDR3 contains 17 residues. Looked up from germline, CDR1 is LGHNA and CDR2 is YNFKEQ. V gave up 3 bases and J gave up 2 bases; unmatched junction bases: 7. CDR3 bases: TGTGCCAGCAGCCAGGCTAGCGGGAGGCAATACACAGATACGCAGTATTTT. Amino acids: CASSQASGRQYTDTQYF.

This clone was observed a handful of times. The chain joins TRBV4-1 to TRBJ1-3, with no clear D. Germline V gene data show CDR1 as MGHRA and CDR2 as YSYEKL. V shed 0 bases and J shed 4 bases, with 10 bases lying between them. CDR3 length equals 15 residues. The CDR3 region has the DNA TGCGCCAGCAGCCAAGACAGGACGGCCGGAAACACCATATATTTT. It specifies CASSQDRTAGNTIYF.

The J gene is TRBJ1-1, the V gene TRBV6-5; the match to TRBD1 covers 8 bases. The CDR3 has 13 amino acids. Trimming cost V 0 bases and J 10 bases; bases outside gene matches: 4. From germline, CDR1 is MNHEY and CDR2 SVGAGI. Written as DNA, the CDR3 is TGTGCCAGCAGTTACTCGAGGGGACAGGTAGCTTTCTTT. As protein: CASSYSRGQVAFF.

This sequence joins TRBV4-1 and TRBJ2-7, with D possibly being TRBD1 (5 bases). CDR1 and CDR2 from the germline V gene are MGHRA and YSYEKL. The CDR3 extends over 13 amino acids. Trimming took off 3 bases at V and 2 bases at J, with 8 bases between the two ends. The CDR3 DNA reads as TGCGCCAGCAGCCAGGACATTACCTACGAGCAGTACGTC. Encoded protein: CASSQDITYEQYV.

V gene TRBV21-1 combines with J gene TRBJ2-7; whether TRBD2, the table's D call, matches the DNA was not checked. TRBV21-1 is flagged as a pseudogene. CDR3 length: 15 residues. CDR3 region: CASGGGRGPSYEQYV. The CDR3 coding sequence is TGTGCCAGCGGGGGGGGACGGGGGCCTTCCTACGAGCAGTACGTC.